This TCR beta chain was identified during a study of T cell responses to AZD1222 COVID-19 vaccine. V was trimmed by 2 bases and J by 4 bases, leaving 9 bases between them. The CDR3 sequence is 13 residues long. Points from the study as a whole: Of the AZD1222 recipients, only 5 or 6 were seropositive at baseline. When two AZD1222 doses had been given, Spike-specific TCR breadth and depth rose.

Sequencing used immunoSEQ multiplex PCR; TCRdb keeps in-frame clones, though not all of them. The sample lists fewer than 120,000 clones, nearly 90% occurring once. As concerns this clone: Its antigen is not identified.

Sequenced here: peripheral blood, sampled on day 0 of AZD1222 vaccination. The chain is built from TRBV12-3 or TRBV12-4 and TRBJ2-7, with D tentatively TRBD1 (5 bases). The TCR sequence derives from an adult in good health. CDR3 DNA sequence: TGTGCCAGCAGTTTACAGGGATATTACGAGCAGTACTTC. Amino acid sequence: CASSLQGYYEQYF.